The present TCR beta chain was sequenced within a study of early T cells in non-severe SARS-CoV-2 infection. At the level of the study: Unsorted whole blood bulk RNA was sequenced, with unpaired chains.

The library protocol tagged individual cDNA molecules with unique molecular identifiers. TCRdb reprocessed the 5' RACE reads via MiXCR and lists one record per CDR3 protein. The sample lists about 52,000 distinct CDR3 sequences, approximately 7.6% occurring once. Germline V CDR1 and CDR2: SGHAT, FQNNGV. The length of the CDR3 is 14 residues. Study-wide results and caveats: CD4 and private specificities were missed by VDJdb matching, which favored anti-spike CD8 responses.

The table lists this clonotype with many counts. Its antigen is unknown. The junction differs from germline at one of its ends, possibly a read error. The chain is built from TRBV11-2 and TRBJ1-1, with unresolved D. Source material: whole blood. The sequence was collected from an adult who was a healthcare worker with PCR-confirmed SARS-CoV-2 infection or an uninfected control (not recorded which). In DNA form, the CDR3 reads TGTGCCAGCAGCTTAAGCGGACGGTACACTGAAGTTTTCTTT. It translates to CASSLSGRYTEVFF. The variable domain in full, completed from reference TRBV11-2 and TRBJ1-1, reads EAGVAQSPRYKIIEKRQSVAFWCNPISGHATLYWYQQILGQGPKLLIQFQNNGVVDDSQLPKDRFSAERLKGVDSTLKIQPAKLEDSAVYLCASSLSGRYTEVFFGQGTRLTVV.